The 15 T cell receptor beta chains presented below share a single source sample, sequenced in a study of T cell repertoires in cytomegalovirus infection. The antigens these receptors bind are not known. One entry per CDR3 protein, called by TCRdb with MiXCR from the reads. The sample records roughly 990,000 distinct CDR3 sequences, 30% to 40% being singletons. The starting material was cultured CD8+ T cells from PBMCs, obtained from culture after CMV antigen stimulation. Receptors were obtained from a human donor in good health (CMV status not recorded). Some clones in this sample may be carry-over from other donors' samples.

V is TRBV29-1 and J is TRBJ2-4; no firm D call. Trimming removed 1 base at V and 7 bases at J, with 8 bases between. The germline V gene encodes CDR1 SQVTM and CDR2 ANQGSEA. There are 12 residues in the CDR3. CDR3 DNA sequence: TGCAGCGTTGAAGTGAGAGCGAACATTCAGTACTTC. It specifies CSVEVRANIQYF. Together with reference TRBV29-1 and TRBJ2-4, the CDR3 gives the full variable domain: SAVISQKPSRDICQRGTSLTIQCQVDSQVTMMFWYRQQPGQSLTLIATANQGSEATYESGFVIDKFPISRPNLTFSTLTVSNMSPEDSSIYLCSVEVRANIQYFGAGTRLSVL.

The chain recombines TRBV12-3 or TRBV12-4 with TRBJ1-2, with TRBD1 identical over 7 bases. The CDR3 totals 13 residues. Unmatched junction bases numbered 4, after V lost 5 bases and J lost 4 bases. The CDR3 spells CASSMTGFYGYTF. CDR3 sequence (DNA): TGTGCCAGCAGTATGACAGGGTTCTATGGCTACACCTTC.

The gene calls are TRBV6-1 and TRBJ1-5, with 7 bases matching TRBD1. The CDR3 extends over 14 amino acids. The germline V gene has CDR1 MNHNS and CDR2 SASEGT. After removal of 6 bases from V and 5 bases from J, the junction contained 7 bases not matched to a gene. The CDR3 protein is CASRTDRIYQPQHF. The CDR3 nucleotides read TGTGCCAGCAGAACGGACAGGATTTATCAGCCCCAGCATTTT.

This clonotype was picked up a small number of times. CDR3 region: CASSLFTGTSGEENTGELFF. The DNA of the CDR3 is TGTGCCAGCAGCTTATTCACCGGGACTAGCGGGGAGGAGAACACCGGGGAGCTGTTTTTT. The rearrangement uses TRBV7-8 and TRBJ2-2; 13 nucleotides match TRBD2. Trimming at V came to 2 bases and at J to 1 base, leaving 10 bases not matched to a gene. Germline assignment: CDR1 SGHVS and CDR2 FQNEAQ. The CDR3 covers 20 residues.

DNA of the CDR3: TGTGCCAGCAACCAAGCCGGGACAGGAGTCTACGAGCAGTACGTC. Protein product: CASNQAGTGVYEQYV. This rearrangement joins TRBV11-2 to TRBJ2-7; TRBD1 aligns across 8 bases. The V and J ends lost 7 bases and 3 bases, in that order; junction bases with no gene match: 11. Germline CDR1 and CDR2: SGHAT and FQNNGV. The CDR3 loop spans 15 amino acids.

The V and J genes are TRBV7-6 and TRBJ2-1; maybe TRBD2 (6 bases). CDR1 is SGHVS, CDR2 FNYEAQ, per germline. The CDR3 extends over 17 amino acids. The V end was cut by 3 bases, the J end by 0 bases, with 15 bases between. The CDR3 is CASSFFSSGSSYNEQFF. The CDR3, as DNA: TGTGCCAGCAGCTTTTTTAGTAGCGGAAGCTCCTACAATGAGCAGTTCTTC.

The CDR3 DNA sequence: TGTGCCAGCAGATACGGGACAGGGTCGATCGGGGAGCTGTTTTTT. Encoded protein: CASRYGTGSIGELFF. The rearrangement links TRBV7-4 to TRBJ2-2, with 9 bases aligning to TRBD1. Germline lookup yields CDR1 SGHVT and CDR2 SQSDAQ. This CDR3 is built from 15 residues. The trim removed 6 bases at V and 7 bases at J, leaving 9 bases unmatched.

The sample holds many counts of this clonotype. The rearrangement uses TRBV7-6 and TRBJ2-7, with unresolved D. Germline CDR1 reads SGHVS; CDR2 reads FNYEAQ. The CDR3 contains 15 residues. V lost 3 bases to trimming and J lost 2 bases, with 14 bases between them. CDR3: CASSLDTPPTYEQYF. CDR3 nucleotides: TGTGCCAGCAGCTTGGATACTCCTCCGACCTACGAGCAGTACTTC.

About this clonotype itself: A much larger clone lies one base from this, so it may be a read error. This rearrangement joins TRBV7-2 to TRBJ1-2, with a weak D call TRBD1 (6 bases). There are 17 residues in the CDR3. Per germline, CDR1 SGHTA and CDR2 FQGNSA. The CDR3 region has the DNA TGTGCCAGCAGCTTAGTATTGGGAGACAGGACGGCGTATGGCTACTCCTTC. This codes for CASSLVLGDRTAYGYSF.

The CDR3 protein is CASSEGLGTSSQPQHF. The DNA of the CDR3 is TGTGCCAGCAGTGAAGGTCTCGGGACGTCTAGTCAGCCCCAGCATTTT. V gene TRBV2 combines with J gene TRBJ1-5; possible D gene TRBD1, 5 bases. The CDR3 loop spans 16 amino acids. Looked up from germline, CDR1 is SNHLY and CDR2 is FYNNEI. V was shortened by 1 base and J by 6 bases, with 16 bases between the two germline ends.

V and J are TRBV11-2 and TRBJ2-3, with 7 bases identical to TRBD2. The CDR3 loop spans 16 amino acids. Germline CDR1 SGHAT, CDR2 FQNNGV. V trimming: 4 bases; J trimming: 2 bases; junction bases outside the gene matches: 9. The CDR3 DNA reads TGTGCCAGCAGCTCACGCGGCGGGGGAACCACAGATACGCAGTATTTT. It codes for CASSSRGGGTTDTQYF.

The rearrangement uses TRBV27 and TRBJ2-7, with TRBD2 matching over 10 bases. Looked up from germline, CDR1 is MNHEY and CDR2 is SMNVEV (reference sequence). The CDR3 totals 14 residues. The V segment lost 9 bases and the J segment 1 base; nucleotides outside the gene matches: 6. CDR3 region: CASQLTSGSYEQYV. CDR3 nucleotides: TGTGCCAGTCAGTTGACTAGCGGGTCCTACGAGCAGTACGTC.

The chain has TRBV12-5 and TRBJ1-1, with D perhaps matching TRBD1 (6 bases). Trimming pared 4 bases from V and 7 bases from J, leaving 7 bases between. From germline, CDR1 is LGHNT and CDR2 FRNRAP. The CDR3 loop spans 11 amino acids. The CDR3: CASGSGVEAFF. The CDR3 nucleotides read TGTGCTAGTGGTTCAGGGGTTGAAGCTTTCTTT. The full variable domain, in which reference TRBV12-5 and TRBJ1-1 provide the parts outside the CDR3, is DARVTQTPRHKVTEMGQEVTMRCQPILGHNTVFWYRQTMMQGLELLAYFRNRAPLDDSGMPKDRFSAEMPDATLATLKIQPSEPRDSAVYFCASGSGVEAFFGQGTRLTVV.

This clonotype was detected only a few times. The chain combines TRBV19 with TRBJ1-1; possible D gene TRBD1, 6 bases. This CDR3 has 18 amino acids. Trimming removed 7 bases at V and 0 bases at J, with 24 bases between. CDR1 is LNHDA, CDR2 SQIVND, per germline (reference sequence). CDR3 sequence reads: CASNIWGPTGSMNTEAFF. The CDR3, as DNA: TGTGCCAGTAATATTTGGGGGCCCACAGGGTCCATGAACACTGAAGCTTTCTTT.

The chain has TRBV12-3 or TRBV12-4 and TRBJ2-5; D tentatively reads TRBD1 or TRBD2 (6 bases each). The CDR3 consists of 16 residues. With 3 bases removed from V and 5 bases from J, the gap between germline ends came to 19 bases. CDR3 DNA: TGTGCCAGCAGTTTGATGACAGGCCCGGGGAGGGAGACCCAGTACTTC. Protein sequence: CASSLMTGPGRETQYF.